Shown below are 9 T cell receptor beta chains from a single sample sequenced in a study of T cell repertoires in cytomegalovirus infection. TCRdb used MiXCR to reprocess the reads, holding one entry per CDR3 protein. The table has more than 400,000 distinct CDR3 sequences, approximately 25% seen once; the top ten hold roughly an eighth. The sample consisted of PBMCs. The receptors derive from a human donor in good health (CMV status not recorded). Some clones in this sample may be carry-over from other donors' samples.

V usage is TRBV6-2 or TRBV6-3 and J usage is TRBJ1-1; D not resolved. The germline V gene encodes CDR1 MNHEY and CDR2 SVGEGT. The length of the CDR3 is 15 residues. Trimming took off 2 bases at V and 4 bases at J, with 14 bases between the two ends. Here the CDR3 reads CASSYPNLPCTEAFF. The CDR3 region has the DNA TGTGCCAGCAGTTACCCCAATCTTCCATGCACTGAAGCTTTCTTT.

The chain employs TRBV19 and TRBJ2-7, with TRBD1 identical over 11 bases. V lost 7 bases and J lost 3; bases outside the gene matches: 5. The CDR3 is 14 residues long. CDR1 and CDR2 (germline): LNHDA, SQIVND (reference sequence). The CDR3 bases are TGTGCCAGTATGACCGGGACAGGGGGCTACGAGCAGTACTTC. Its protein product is CASMTGTGGYEQYF.

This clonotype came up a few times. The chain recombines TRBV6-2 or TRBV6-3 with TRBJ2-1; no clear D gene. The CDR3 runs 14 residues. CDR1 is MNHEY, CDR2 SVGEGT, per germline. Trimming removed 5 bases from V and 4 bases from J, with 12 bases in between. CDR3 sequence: CASSITPGYNEQFF. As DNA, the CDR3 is TGTGCCAGCAGTATTACCCCGGGTTACAATGAGCAGTTCTTC.

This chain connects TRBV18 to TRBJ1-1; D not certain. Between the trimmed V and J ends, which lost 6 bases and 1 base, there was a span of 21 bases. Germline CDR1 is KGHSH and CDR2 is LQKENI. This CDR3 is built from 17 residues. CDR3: CASSAGPGGLKNTEAFF. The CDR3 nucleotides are TGTGCCAGCTCTGCAGGACCCGGAGGCCTCAAGAACACTGAAGCTTTCTTT.

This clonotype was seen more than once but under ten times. In DNA form, the CDR3 reads TGTGCCAGCAGACAGGACCCGAACACCGGGGAGCTGTTTTTT. This encodes CASRQDPNTGELFF. The chain carries TRBV6-5 and TRBJ2-2; TRBD1 is a possible D gene (5 bases). The CDR3 is made up of 14 amino acids. Trimming cost V 6 bases and J 0 bases, with 8 bases left between them. CDR1 and CDR2 from the germline V gene are MNHEY and SVGAGI.

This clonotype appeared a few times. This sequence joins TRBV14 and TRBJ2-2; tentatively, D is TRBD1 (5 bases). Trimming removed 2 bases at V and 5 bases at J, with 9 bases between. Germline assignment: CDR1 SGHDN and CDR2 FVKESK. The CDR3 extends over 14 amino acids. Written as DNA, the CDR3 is TGTGCCAGCAGCCAAACAGGTTCAACCGGGGAGCTGTTTTTT. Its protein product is CASSQTGSTGELFF. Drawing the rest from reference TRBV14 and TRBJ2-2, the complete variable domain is EAGVTQFPSHSVIEKGQTVTLRCDPISGHDNLYWYRRVMGKEIKFLLHFVKESKQDESGMPNNRFLAERTGGTYSTLKVQPAELEDSGVYFCASSQTGSTGELFFGEGSRLTVL.

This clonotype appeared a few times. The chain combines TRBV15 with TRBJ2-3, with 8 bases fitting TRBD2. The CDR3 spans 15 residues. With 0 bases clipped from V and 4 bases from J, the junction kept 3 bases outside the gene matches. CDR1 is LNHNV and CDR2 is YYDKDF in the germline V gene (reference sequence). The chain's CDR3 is CATSRDGAGADTQYF. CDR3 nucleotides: TGTGCCACCAGCAGAGACGGAGCGGGAGCAGATACGCAGTATTTT.

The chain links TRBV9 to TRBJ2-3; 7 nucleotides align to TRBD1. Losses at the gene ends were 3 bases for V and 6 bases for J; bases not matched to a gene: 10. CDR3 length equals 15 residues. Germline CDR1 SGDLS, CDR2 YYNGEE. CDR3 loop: CASSAKGTVLDTQYF. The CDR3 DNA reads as TGTGCCAGCAGCGCCAAGGGGACAGTTCTGGATACGCAGTATTTT.

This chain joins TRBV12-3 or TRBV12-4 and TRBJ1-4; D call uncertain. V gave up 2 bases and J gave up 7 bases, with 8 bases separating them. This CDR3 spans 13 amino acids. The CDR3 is CASSLFRIEKLFF. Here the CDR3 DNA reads TGTGCCAGCAGTTTATTCAGGATTGAAAAACTGTTTTTT.